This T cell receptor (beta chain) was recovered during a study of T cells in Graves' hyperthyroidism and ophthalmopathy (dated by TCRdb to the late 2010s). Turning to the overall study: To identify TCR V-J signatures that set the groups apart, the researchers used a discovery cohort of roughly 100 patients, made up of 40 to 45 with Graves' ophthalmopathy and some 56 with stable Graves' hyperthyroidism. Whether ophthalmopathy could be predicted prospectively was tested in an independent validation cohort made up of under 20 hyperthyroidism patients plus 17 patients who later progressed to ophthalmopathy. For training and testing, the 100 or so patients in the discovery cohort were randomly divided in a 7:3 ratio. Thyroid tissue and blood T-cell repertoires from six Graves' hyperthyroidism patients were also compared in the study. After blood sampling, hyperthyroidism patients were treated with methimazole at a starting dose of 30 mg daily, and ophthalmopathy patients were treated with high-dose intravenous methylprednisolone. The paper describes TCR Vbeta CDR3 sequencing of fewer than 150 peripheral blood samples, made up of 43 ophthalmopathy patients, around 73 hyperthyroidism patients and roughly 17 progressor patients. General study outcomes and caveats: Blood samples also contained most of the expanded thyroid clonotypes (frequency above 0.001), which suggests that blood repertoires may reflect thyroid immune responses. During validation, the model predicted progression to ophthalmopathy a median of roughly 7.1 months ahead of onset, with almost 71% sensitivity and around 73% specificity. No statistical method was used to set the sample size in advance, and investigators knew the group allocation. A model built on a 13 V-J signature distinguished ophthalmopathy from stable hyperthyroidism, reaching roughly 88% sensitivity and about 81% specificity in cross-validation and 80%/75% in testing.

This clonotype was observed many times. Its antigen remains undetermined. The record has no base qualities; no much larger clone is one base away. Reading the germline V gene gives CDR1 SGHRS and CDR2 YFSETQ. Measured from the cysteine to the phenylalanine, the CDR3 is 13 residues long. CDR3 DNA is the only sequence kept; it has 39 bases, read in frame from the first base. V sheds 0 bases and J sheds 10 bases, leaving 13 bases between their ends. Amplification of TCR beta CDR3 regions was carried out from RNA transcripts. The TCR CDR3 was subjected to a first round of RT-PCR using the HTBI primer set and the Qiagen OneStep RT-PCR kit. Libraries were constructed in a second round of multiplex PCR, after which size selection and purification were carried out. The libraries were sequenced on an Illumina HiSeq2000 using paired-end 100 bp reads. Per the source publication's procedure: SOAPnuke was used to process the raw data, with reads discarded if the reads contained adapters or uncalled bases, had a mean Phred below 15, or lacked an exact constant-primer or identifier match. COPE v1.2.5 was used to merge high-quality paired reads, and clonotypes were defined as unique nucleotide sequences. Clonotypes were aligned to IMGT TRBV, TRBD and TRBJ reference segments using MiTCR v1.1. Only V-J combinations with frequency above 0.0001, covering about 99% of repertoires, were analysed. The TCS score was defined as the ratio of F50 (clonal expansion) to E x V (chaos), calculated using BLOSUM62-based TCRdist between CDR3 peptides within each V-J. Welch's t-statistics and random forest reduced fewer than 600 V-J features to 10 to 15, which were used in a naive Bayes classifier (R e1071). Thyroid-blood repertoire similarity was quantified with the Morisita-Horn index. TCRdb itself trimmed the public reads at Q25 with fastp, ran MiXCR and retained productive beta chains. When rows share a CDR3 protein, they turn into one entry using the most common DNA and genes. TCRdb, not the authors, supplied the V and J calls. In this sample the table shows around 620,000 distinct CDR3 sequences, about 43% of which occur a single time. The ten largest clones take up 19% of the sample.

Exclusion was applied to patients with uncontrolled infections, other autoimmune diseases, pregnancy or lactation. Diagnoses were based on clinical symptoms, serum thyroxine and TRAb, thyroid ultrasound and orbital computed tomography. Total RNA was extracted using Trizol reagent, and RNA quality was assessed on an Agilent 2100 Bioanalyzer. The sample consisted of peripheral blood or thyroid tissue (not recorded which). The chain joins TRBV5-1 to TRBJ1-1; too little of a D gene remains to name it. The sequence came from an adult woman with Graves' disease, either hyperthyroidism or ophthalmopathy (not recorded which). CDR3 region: CASSLAQPKGAFF. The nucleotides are TGCGCCAGCAGCTTGGCACAGCCGAAGGGAGCTTTCTTT.